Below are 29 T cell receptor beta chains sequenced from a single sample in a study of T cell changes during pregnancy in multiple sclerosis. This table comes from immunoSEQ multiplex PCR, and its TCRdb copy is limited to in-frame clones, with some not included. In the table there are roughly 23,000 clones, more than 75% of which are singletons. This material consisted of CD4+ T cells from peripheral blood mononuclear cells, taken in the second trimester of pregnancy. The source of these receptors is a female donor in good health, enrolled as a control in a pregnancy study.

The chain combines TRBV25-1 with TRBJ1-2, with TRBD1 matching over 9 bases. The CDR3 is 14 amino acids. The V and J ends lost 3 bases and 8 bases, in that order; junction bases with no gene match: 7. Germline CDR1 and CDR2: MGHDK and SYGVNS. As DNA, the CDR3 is TGTGCCAGCAGTGAGCCTAACAGGGGGCACGGCTACACCTTC. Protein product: CASSEPNRGHGYTF.

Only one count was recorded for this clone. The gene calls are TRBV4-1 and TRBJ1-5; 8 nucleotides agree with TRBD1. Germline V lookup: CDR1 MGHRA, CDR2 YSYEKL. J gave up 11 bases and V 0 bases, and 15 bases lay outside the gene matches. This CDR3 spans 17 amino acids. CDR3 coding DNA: TGCGCCAGCAGCCAAGAGGGGCCAGGGGGCCTGGTCGGGACCCAGCATTTT. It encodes CASSQEGPGGLVGTQHF.

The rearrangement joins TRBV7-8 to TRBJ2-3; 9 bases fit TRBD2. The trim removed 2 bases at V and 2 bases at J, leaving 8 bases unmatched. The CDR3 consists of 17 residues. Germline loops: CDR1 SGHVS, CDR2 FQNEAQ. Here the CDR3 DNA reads TGTGCCAGCAGCTTATTGGGACTAGCAGCTATCACAGATACGCAGTATTTT. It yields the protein CASSLLGLAAITDTQYF.

As DNA, the CDR3 is TGTGCCAGCAGATCGACAGGGGGTAATGAGCAGTTCTTC. This sequence encodes CASRSTGGNEQFF. The chain is built from TRBV28 and TRBJ2-1; 9 bases line up with TRBD1. Germline trimming cut 6 bases from V and 7 bases from J; bases unmatched to any gene: 4. Germline-derived CDR1 and CDR2 are MDHEN and SYDVKM. The CDR3 consists of 13 residues.

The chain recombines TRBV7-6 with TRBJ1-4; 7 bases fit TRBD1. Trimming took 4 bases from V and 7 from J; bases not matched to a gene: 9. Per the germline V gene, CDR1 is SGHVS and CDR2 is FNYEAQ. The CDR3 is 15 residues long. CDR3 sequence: CASSSTGNRGEKLFF. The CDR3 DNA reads TGTGCCAGCAGCTCGACAGGGAATAGGGGTGAAAAACTGTTTTTT.

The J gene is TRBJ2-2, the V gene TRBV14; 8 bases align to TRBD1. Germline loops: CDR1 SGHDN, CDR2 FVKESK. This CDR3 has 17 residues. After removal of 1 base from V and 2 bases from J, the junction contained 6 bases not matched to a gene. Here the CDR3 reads CASSQAQGAFNTGELFF. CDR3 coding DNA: TGTGCCAGCAGCCAAGCCCAGGGGGCCTTTAACACCGGGGAGCTGTTTTTT.

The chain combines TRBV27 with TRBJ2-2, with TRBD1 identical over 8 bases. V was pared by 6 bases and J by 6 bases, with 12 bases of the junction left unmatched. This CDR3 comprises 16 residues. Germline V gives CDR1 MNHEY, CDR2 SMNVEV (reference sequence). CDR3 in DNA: TGTGCCAGCAGCCGTCCCGGACAGGGATTCCCCGGGGAGCTGTTTTTT. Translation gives CASSRPGQGFPGELFF.

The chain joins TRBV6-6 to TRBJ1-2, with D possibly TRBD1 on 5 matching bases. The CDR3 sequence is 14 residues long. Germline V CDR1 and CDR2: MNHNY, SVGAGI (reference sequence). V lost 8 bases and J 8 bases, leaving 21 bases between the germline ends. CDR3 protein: CASDQPAGLKGYTF. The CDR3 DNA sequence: TGTGCCAGCGATCAACCGGCAGGGTTAAAGGGCTACACCTTC.

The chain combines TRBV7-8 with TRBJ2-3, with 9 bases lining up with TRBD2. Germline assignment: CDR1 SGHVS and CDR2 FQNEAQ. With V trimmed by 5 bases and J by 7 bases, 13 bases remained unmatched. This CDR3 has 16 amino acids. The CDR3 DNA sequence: TGTGCCAGCAGCCGCGAGATAGCGGGAGTGCGGAATACGCAGTATTTT. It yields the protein CASSREIAGVRNTQYF.

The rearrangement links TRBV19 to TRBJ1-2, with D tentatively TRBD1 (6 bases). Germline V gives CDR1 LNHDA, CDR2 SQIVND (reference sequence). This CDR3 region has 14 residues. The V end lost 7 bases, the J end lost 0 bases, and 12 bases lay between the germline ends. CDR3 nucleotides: TGTGCCAGTACCCCGGACAGAGCTAACTATGGCTACACCTTC. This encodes CASTPDRANYGYTF.

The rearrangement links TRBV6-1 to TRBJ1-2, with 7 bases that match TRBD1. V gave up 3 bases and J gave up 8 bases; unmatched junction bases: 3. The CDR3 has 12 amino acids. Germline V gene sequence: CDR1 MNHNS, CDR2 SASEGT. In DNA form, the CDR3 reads TGTGCCAGCAGTGATATAGGGGGCGGCTACACCTTC. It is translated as CASSDIGGGYTF.

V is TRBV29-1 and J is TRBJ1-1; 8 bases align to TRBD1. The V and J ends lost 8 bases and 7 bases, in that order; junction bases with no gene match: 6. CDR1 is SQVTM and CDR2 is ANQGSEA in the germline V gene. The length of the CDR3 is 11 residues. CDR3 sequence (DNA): TGCAGCTTTGGACAGGGCAGTGAAGCTTTCTTT. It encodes CSFGQGSEAFF.

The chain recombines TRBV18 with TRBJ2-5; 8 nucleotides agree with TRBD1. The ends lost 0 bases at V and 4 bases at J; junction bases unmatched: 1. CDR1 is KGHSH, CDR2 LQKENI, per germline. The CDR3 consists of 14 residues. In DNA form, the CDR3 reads TGTGCCAGCTCACCACCGGACAGGGTAGAGACCCAGTACTTC. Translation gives CASSPPDRVETQYF.

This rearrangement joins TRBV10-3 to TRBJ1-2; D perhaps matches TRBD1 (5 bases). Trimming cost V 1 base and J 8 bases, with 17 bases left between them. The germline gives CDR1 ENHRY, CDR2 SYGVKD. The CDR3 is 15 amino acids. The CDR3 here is CAISEWGGESGGYTF. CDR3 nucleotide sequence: TGTGCCATCAGTGAGTGGGGGGGGGAGTCCGGCGGCTACACCTTC.

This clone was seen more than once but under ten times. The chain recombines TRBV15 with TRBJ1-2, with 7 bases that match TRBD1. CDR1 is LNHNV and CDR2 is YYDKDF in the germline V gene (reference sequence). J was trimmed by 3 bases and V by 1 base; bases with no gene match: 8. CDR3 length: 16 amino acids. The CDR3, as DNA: TGTGCCACCAGCAGAGTATCCCCCAGGGGGGACTATGGCTACACCTTC. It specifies CATSRVSPRGDYGYTF.

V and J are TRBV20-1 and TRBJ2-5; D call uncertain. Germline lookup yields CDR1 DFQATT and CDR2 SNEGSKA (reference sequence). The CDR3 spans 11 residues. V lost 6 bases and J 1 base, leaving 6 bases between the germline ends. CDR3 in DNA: TGCAGTGCCCCCTTCCAAGAGACCCAGTACTTC. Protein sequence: CSAPFQETQYF.

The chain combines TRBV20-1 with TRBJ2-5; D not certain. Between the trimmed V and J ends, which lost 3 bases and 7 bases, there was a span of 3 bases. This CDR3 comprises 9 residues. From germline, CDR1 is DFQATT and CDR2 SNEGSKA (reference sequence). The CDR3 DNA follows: TGCAGTGCTAGTCTGACCCAGTACTTC. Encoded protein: CSASLTQYF.

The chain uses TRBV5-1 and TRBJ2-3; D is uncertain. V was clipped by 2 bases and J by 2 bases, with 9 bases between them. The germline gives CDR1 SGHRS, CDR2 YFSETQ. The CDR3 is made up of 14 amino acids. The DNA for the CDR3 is TGCGCCAGCAGCTTAGAGCGTAACACAGATACGCAGTATTTT. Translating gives CASSLERNTDTQYF.

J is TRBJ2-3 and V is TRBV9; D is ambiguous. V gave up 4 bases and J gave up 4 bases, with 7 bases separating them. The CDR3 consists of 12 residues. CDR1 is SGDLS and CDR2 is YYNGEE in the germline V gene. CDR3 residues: CASSSVADTQYF. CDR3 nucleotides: TGTGCCAGCAGCTCAGTCGCAGATACGCAGTATTTT.

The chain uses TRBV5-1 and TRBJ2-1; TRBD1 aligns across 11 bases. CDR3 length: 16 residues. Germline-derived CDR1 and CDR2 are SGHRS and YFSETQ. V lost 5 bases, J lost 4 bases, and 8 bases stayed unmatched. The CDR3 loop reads CASRSTGQGVYNEQFF. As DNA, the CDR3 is TGCGCCAGCAGATCAACGGGACAGGGGGTTTACAATGAGCAGTTCTTC.

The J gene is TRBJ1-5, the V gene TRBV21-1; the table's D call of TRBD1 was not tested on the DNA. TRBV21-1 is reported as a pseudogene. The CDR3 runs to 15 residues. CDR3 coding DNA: TGTGCCAGCAGGGCCGGGACAGGGGTTTACTGGCCCCAGCATTTT. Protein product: CASRAGTGVYWPQHF.

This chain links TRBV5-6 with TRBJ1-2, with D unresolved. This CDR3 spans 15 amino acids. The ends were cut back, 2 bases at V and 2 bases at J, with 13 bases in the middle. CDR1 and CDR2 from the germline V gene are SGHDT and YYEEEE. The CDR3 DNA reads TGTGCCAGCAGCTTAAAAGCTATCCTAAACTATGGCTACACCTTC. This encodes CASSLKAILNYGYTF. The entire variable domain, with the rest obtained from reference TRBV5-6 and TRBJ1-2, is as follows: DAGVTQSPTHLIKTRGQQVTLRCSPKSGHDTVSWYQQALGQGPQFIFQYYEEEERQRGNFPDRFSGHQFPNYSSELNVNALLLGDSALYLCASSLKAILNYGYTFGSGTRLTVV.

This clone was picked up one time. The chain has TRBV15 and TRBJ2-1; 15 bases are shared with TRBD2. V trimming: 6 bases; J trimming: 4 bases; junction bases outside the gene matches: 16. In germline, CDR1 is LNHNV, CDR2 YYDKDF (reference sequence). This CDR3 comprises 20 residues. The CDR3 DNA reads TGTGCCACCAGACCGCACGGACAGGGACTAGCGGGGGGACTTTACAATGAGCAGTTCTTC. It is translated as CATRPHGQGLAGGLYNEQFF.

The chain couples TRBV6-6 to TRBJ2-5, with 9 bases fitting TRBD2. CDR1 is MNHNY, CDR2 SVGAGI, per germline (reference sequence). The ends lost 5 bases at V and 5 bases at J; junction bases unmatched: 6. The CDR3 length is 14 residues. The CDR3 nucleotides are TGTGCCAGCAGTCAAGCGGGGGGTGGGGAGACCCAGTACTTC. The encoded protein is CASSQAGGGETQYF.

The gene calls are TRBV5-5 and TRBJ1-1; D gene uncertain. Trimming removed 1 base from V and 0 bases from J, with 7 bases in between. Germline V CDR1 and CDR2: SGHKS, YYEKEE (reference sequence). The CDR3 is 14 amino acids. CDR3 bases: TGTGCCAGCAGCTTGACAGATCTGAACACTGAAGCTTTCTTT. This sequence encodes CASSLTDLNTEAFF.

Here the CDR3 DNA reads TGTGCCAGCAGGAGGAGGGGGGGGACCTACGAGCAGTACTTC. It codes for CASRRRGGTYEQYF. The V gene is TRBV5-8, the J gene TRBJ2-7; tentatively, D is TRBD2 (7 bases). Germline values: CDR1 SGHTS, CDR2 YDEGEE. The V end lost 5 bases, the J end lost 2 bases, and 14 bases lay between the germline ends. This CDR3 contains 14 residues.

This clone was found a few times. The CDR3: CASSPRGRSGNTIYF. The CDR3 DNA sequence: TGTGCCAGCAGTCCCAGGGGGCGATCGGGAAACACCATATATTTT. The V call is TRBV6-1, the J call TRBJ1-3; the match to TRBD1 covers 8 bases. Germline V CDR1 and CDR2: MNHNS, SASEGT. The CDR3 runs 15 residues. With V trimmed by 5 bases and J by 4 bases, 7 bases remained unmatched.

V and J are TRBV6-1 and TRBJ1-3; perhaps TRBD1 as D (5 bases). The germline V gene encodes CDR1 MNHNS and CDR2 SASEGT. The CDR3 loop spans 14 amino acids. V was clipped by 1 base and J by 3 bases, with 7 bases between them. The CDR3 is CASSEVRGGNTIYF. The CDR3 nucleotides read TGTGCCAGCAGTGAAGTAAGGGGTGGAAACACCATATATTTT.

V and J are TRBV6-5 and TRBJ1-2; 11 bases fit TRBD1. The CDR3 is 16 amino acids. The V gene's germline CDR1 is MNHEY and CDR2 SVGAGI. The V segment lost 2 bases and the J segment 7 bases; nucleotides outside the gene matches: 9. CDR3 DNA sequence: TGTGCCAGCAGTTACCCCGGGACAGGGGGATCTCGTGGCTACACCTTC. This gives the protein CASSYPGTGGSRGYTF.